One sample yielded the 27 T cell receptor beta chains listed below, sequenced in a study of graft-versus-host responses after intestinal transplantation. Only in-frame clones appear in the TCRdb table, and some are missing; sequencing was by immunoSEQ multiplex PCR. The sample has about 97,000 clones, 90% seen once. Material: PBMCs, obtained roughly 450 days after intestinal transplant. These receptors were collected from a human patient who received an intestinal transplant, so some T cells may come from the graft donor.

This chain connects TRBV18 to TRBJ2-6, with 10 bases that match TRBD1. Germline values: CDR1 KGHSH, CDR2 LQKENI. Germline trimming cut 4 bases from V and 0 bases from J; bases unmatched to any gene: 9. The CDR3 contains 19 residues. The CDR3 DNA is TGTGCCAGCTCACGCATTCGGGACAGGGGTAGCTCTGGGGCCAACGTCCTGACTTTC. Translating gives CASSRIRDRGSSGANVLTF.

The rearrangement joins TRBV11-2 to TRBJ2-1, with 7 nucleotides matching TRBD2. J lost 9 bases, V lost 8 bases, and 10 bases had no gene match. CDR3 length equals 13 residues. CDR1 is SGHAT, CDR2 FQNNGV, per germline. In nucleotides, the CDR3 is TGTGCCAGCCGCCCGGGGGGATGGGGTGAGCAGTTCTTC. The encoded protein is CASRPGGWGEQFF.

This chain links TRBV9 with TRBJ2-7, with 8 bases fitting TRBD2. J was trimmed by 4 bases and V by 6 bases; bases with no gene match: 9. Germline loops: CDR1 SGDLS, CDR2 YYNGEE. The CDR3 totals 14 residues. Here the CDR3 reads CASTPGGAAYEQYF. The CDR3 nucleotides are TGTGCCAGCACCCCGGGGGGGGCCGCATACGAGCAGTACTTC.

To note about this clone: The junction shows a germline mismatch at one end, possibly a read error. CDR3 sequence (DNA): TGTGCCAGTAGTTTCCTTAGGGACAGATCTTTTACCTATGGCTACACCTTC. It encodes CASSFLRDRSFTYGYTF. This chain connects TRBV27 to TRBJ1-2; 7 positions match TRBD1. CDR1 is MNHEY, CDR2 SMNVEV, per germline (reference sequence). The CDR3 covers 17 residues.

Comments on this clone: One junction end disagrees with the germline gene, perhaps due to a read error. This rearrangement joins TRBV15 to TRBJ2-5; 14 nucleotides agree with TRBD2. The CDR3 is 14 amino acids. The germline CDR1 and CDR2 sequences are LNHNV and YYDKDF (reference sequence). CDR3 sequence reads: CAARTSGGQETQYF. In DNA form, the CDR3 reads TGTGCCGCCAGGACTAGCGGGGGGCAAGAGACCCAGTACTTC. The full variable domain, rest sourced from reference TRBV15 and TRBJ2-5, is DAMVIQNPRYQVTQFGKPVTLSCSQTLNHNVMYWYQQKSSQAPKLLFHYYDKDFNNEADTPDNFQSRRPNTSFCFLDIRSPGLGDTAMYLCAARTSGGQETQYFGPGTRLLVL.

This clone was picked up a small number of times. The genes are TRBV10-1 and TRBJ1-2; 8 bases fit TRBD1. This CDR3 comprises 12 residues. Germline V gene data show CDR1 as WNHNN and CDR2 as SYGVQD (reference sequence). Trimming took 8 bases from V and 4 from J; bases not matched to a gene: 3. CDR3 sequence: CASGQGSYGYTF. The CDR3 DNA follows: TGCGCCAGCGGACAGGGAAGCTATGGCTACACCTTC.

This sequence joins TRBV5-1 and TRBJ2-7; D unclear. Germline values: CDR1 SGHRS, CDR2 YFSETQ. The V end was cut by 8 bases, the J end by 3 bases, with 15 bases between. The CDR3 extends over 13 amino acids. The CDR3: CASSRTRYYEQYF. The CDR3 DNA sequence: TGCGCCAGTTCGCGGACCCGCTACTACGAGCAGTACTTC.

The chain couples TRBV15 to TRBJ1-1, with D possibly matching TRBD1 (5 bases). V lost 1 base and J lost 5, with 11 bases in between. CDR3 length: 14 amino acids. Germline-derived CDR1 and CDR2 are LNHNV and YYDKDF (reference sequence). The CDR3 DNA is TGTGCCACCAGCAGAGGGTGGGGGGGAACTGAAGCTTTCTTT. Protein sequence: CATSRGWGGTEAFF.

The chain combines TRBV4-2 with TRBJ2-3; the D gene could be TRBD1 or TRBD2 (6 bases each). The CDR3 is made up of 15 amino acids. Germline CDR1 reads LGHNA; CDR2 reads YNFKEQ. The V gene lost 2 bases and the J gene lost 2 bases, with 11 bases spanning the gap. CDR3 sequence reads: CASSQFGGPTDTQYF. The CDR3 nucleotides read TGTGCCAGCAGCCAATTCGGGGGCCCCACAGATACGCAGTATTTT.

The CDR3 bases are TGCGCCAGCAGCCGGGACGGAGGAGACTATGGCTACACCTTC. It specifies CASSRDGGDYGYTF. This chain connects TRBV5-1 to TRBJ1-2, with a tentative D call TRBD1 (5 bases). V was pared by 4 bases and J by 3 bases, with 13 bases between. The CDR3 spans 14 residues. Germline-derived CDR1 and CDR2 are SGHRS and YFSETQ.

The chain combines TRBV6-6 with TRBJ1-3; D is uncertain. CDR3 size: 13 residues. In germline, CDR1 is MNHNY, CDR2 SVGAGI (reference sequence). Trimming pared 5 bases from V and 3 bases from J, leaving 8 bases between. The CDR3 reads CASSRTDGNTIYF. The CDR3 DNA reads as TGTGCCAGCAGTCGGACGGATGGAAACACCATATATTTT.

This chain uses TRBV18 with TRBJ2-5; no definite D call. Trimming removed 3 bases from V and 3 bases from J, with 17 bases in between. The germline CDR1 and CDR2 sequences are KGHSH and LQKENI. The CDR3 consists of 16 residues. The CDR3 bases are TGTGCCAGCTCACCGCCGGGCCCCTTTTTCAAAGAGACCCAGTACTTC. Translating it yields CASSPPGPFFKETQYF.

There are a few counts of this clone. The chain links TRBV19 to TRBJ1-1; D not resolved. Per the germline V gene, CDR1 is LNHDA and CDR2 is SQIVND (reference sequence). This CDR3 is built from 13 residues. V lost 5 bases and J lost 0, with 7 bases in between. CDR3 nucleotides: TGTGCCAGTAGTCGTGGGGTGAACACTGAAGCTTTCTTT. Encoded protein: CASSRGVNTEAFF.

This chain connects TRBV7-8 to TRBJ1-5; no reliable D call. This CDR3 has 15 residues. Germline V gene sequence: CDR1 SGHVS, CDR2 FQNEAQ. Trimming took 1 base from V and 2 from J, leaving 9 bases between them. CDR3 bases: TGTGCCAGCAGCTTAGTGGGGTATGGCAATCAGCCCCAGCATTTT. Its protein is CASSLVGYGNQPQHF.

This sequence joins TRBV7-9 and TRBJ2-5, with 10 bases fitting TRBD2. The CDR3 consists of 16 residues. The V segment lost 1 base and the J segment 3 bases; nucleotides outside the gene matches: 5. Germline loops: CDR1 SEHNR, CDR2 FQNEAQ (reference sequence). Here the CDR3 reads CASSLVAGGRKETQYF. CDR3 in DNA: TGTGCCAGCAGCTTAGTAGCGGGGGGCCGGAAAGAGACCCAGTACTTC.

J is TRBJ1-2 and V is TRBV7-9, with 7 nucleotides matching TRBD1. The CDR3 runs 14 residues. Germline loops: CDR1 SEHNR, CDR2 FQNEAQ (reference sequence). J was trimmed by 6 bases and V by 5 bases; bases with no gene match: 9. CDR3 coding DNA: TGTGCCAGCAGCCCAACCCGACAGGGAGATGGCTACACCTTC. This sequence encodes CASSPTRQGDGYTF.

V gene TRBV19 combines with J gene TRBJ2-2; possible D gene TRBD1, 5 bases. CDR3 length: 15 amino acids. Germline V gene lookup returns CDR1 LNHDA and CDR2 SQIVND (reference sequence). V lost 7 bases and J lost 3, with 15 bases in between. CDR3 in DNA: TGTGCCAGTAAGGGCAGGGTGATCGACACCGGGGAGCTGTTTTTT. Translating it yields CASKGRVIDTGELFF.

The chain has TRBV7-9 and TRBJ2-7; 10 bases are a match to TRBD1. Germline CDR1 and CDR2: SEHNR and FQNEAQ (reference sequence). The CDR3 has 15 residues. Unmatched junction bases numbered 5, after V lost 3 bases and J lost 3 bases. The CDR3 region has the DNA TGTGCCAGCAGCTTGGGGGACAGGGGTTTCTACGAGCAGTACTTC. Translated, it gives CASSLGDRGFYEQYF. Drawing the rest from reference TRBV7-9 and TRBJ2-7, the complete variable domain is DTGVSQNPRHKITKRGQNVTFRCDPISEHNRLYWYRQTLGQGPEFLTYFQNEAQLEKSRLLSDRFSAERPKGSFSTLEIQRTEQGDSAMYLCASSLGDRGFYEQYFGPGTRLTVT.

The chain couples TRBV9 to TRBJ1-5, with unresolved D. V lost 4 bases to trimming and J lost 0 bases, with 8 bases between them. CDR1 is SGDLS and CDR2 is YYNGEE in the germline V gene. The CDR3 sequence is 14 residues long. The CDR3 here is CASSSRGSNQPQHF. The CDR3 bases are TGTGCCAGCAGCAGCCGGGGTAGCAATCAGCCCCAGCATTTT.

The chain couples TRBV10-3 to TRBJ1-2; the D gene is possibly TRBD1 (6 bases). V gave up 5 bases and J gave up 7 bases, with 26 bases separating them. The length of the CDR3 is 17 residues. Per the germline V gene, CDR1 is ENHRY and CDR2 is SYGVKD. The CDR3 sequence is CAISSDWGLDLSAGYTF. The CDR3 coding sequence is TGTGCCATCAGTTCGGACTGGGGGCTCGATCTTTCGGCTGGCTACACCTTC.

This chain links TRBV5-1 with TRBJ1-4, with TRBD1 as a possible D gene (6 bases). Germline V lookup: CDR1 SGHRS, CDR2 YFSETQ. The CDR3 has 16 amino acids. Trimming cost V 1 base and J 0 bases, with 10 bases left between them. The CDR3 sequence: CASSLRTVATNEKLFF. The CDR3 region has the DNA TGCGCCAGCAGCTTGCGGACAGTAGCAACTAATGAAAAACTGTTTTTT.

The chain carries TRBV13 and TRBJ2-1; perhaps TRBD1 as D (5 bases). There are 14 residues in the CDR3. V was clipped by 3 bases and J by 3 bases, with 9 bases between them. Germline V lookup: CDR1 PRHDT, CDR2 FYEKMQ (reference sequence). CDR3 sequence reads: CASSLGPDYNEQFF. The CDR3 bases are TGTGCCAGCAGCTTGGGGCCAGACTACAATGAGCAGTTCTTC. Complete variable domain (other parts from reference TRBV13 and TRBJ2-1): AAGVIQSPRHLIKEKRETATLKCYPIPRHDTVYWYQQGPGQDPQFLISFYEKMQSDKGSIPDRFSAQQFSDYHSELNMSSLELGDSALYFCASSLGPDYNEQFFGPGTRLTVL.

This rearrangement joins TRBV20-1 to TRBJ1-2; no clear D. This CDR3 has 11 amino acids. Trimming took 6 bases from V and 1 from J, leaving 6 bases between them. Germline assignment: CDR1 DFQATT and CDR2 SNEGSKA (reference sequence). The CDR3 reads CSAVVNYGYTF. The CDR3 DNA sequence: TGCAGTGCCGTAGTTAACTATGGCTACACCTTC.

This clone was seen a handful of times. This chain links TRBV10-3 with TRBJ1-3; 8 positions match TRBD1. The CDR3 contains 14 residues. CDR1 ENHRY and CDR2 SYGVKD come from the germline V gene. With 4 bases clipped from V and 12 bases from J, the junction kept 11 bases outside the gene matches. The CDR3 bases are TGTGCCATCAGTGGCACCATGGGACAGGCAAACATATATTTT. Translating gives CAISGTMGQANIYF.

J is TRBJ2-7 and V is TRBV5-1, with D possibly matching TRBD1 (6 bases). V was cut by 1 base and J by 3 bases, with 11 bases left in between. This CDR3 comprises 14 residues. Looked up from germline, CDR1 is SGHRS and CDR2 is YFSETQ. The CDR3 spells CASSLRTESYEQYF. The CDR3 region has the DNA TGCGCCAGCAGCTTGCGGACAGAAAGCTACGAGCAGTACTTC.

V and J are TRBV19 and TRBJ1-5; no reliable D call. Trimming took off 3 bases at V and 0 bases at J, with 12 bases between the two ends. Looked up from germline, CDR1 is LNHDA and CDR2 is SQIVND (reference sequence). The CDR3 consists of 16 residues. The CDR3 protein is CASSMLGGYSNQPQHF. The CDR3 DNA reads as TGTGCCAGTAGTATGTTGGGCGGTTATAGCAATCAGCCCCAGCATTTT.

This sequence joins TRBV5-1 and TRBJ2-7; 7 bases fit TRBD1. With V trimmed by 3 bases and J by 3 bases, 6 bases remained unmatched. CDR1 and CDR2 from the germline V gene are SGHRS and YFSETQ. The CDR3 has 14 residues. DNA for the CDR3: TGCGCCAGCAGCTCGGACAGGCCAGTCTACGAGCAGTACTTC. It specifies CASSSDRPVYEQYF. Full variable domain (remainder filled in from reference TRBV5-1 and TRBJ2-7): KAGVTQTPRYLIKTRGQQVTLSCSPISGHRSVSWYQQTPGQGLQFLFEYFSETQRNKGNFPGRFSGRQFSNSRSEMNVSTLELGDSALYLCASSSDRPVYEQYFGPGTRLTVT.